A single sample is the source of the 21 T cell receptor beta chains below, sequenced in a study of blood T cell repertoires in COVID-19. TCRdb's table, derived via immunoSEQ multiplex PCR, lists solely in-frame clones and lacks some. In the table there are about 74,000 clones, approximately 86% of which are singletons. Sequenced sample: peripheral blood. The source is an elderly woman with acute or convalescent COVID-19.

The V gene is TRBV7-8, the J gene TRBJ2-7; 7 positions match TRBD2. Germline CDR1 reads SGHVS; CDR2 reads FQNEAQ. Trimming took 4 bases from V and 4 from J; bases not matched to a gene: 7. The CDR3 is made up of 14 amino acids. DNA for the CDR3: TGTGCCAGCAGCTATGGACTAGGCGGGTACGAGCAGTACTTC. This gives the protein CASSYGLGGYEQYF. Together with reference TRBV7-8 and TRBJ2-7, the CDR3 gives the full variable domain: GAGVSQSPRYKVAKRGQDVALRCDPISGHVSLFWYQQALGQGPEFLTYFQNEAQLDKSGLPSDRFFAERPEGSVSTLKIQRTQQEDSAVYLCASSYGLGGYEQYFGPGTRLTVT.

CDR3 in DNA: TGTGCCAGCTCACCACGACGACAGGGGATAAATCAGCCCCAGCATTTT. Amino acid sequence: CASSPRRQGINQPQHF. This chain uses TRBV18 with TRBJ1-5; 8 nucleotides line up with TRBD1. Trimming cost V 1 base and J 4 bases; bases outside gene matches: 6. Germline CDR1 and CDR2: KGHSH and LQKENI. The CDR3 loop spans 16 amino acids.

The rearrangement links TRBV4-2 to TRBJ1-2; D is ambiguous. The germline V and J ends were trimmed by 0 bases and 3 bases, with 17 bases remaining between them. This CDR3 comprises 17 residues. Germline CDR1 is LGHNA and CDR2 is YNFKEQ. The CDR3 reads CASSQDPQARRDYGYTF. The CDR3 DNA sequence: TGTGCCAGCAGCCAAGACCCTCAAGCTAGACGTGACTATGGCTACACCTTC.

The genes are TRBV5-1 and TRBJ2-7; TRBD2 matches at 9 bases. The V segment lost 4 bases and the J segment 6 bases; nucleotides outside the gene matches: 5. The CDR3 is 13 amino acids. Germline CDR1 is SGHRS and CDR2 is YFSETQ. The CDR3 bases are TGCGCCAGCAGCCTGGGACTAGCTGGCGAGCAGTACTTC. Protein: CASSLGLAGEQYF.

V and J are TRBV5-1 and TRBJ1-4; 8 nucleotides line up with TRBD1. Germline-derived CDR1 and CDR2 are SGHRS and YFSETQ. The CDR3 contains 14 residues. With 3 bases clipped from V and 8 bases from J, the junction kept 6 bases outside the gene matches. CDR3 protein: CASSSGTGREKLFF. CDR3 nucleotide sequence: TGCGCCAGCAGCTCCGGGACAGGAAGAGAAAAACTGTTTTTT.

This clone was recorded only once. The CDR3 bases are TGTGCCAGCAGCTCACAAGACAGGGCCTACAATGAGCAGTTCTTC. Its translation: CASSSQDRAYNEQFF. V and J are TRBV7-9 and TRBJ2-1; TRBD1 aligns across 7 bases. Germline-derived CDR1 and CDR2 are SEHNR and FQNEAQ (reference sequence). This CDR3 spans 15 amino acids. With 4 bases clipped from V and 2 bases from J, the junction kept 5 bases outside the gene matches.

The chain is built from TRBV28 and TRBJ1-2; D not certain. This CDR3 contains 15 residues. The V end lost 3 bases, the J end lost 0 bases, and 11 bases lay between the germline ends. Germline lookup yields CDR1 MDHEN and CDR2 SYDVKM. Here the CDR3 reads CASSLTGRANYGYTF. CDR3 sequence (DNA): TGTGCCAGCAGTTTGACGGGGAGAGCTAACTATGGCTACACCTTC.

With respect to this clone: It is unclear where the CDR3 begins or ends on the DNA, so no DNA is shown, and the CDR3 is as TCRdb lists it. The chain has TRBV19 and TRBJ1-2; the listed D gene, TRBD1, was not tested against the DNA. The CDR3 is 15 residues long, ends included. Germline loops: CDR1 LNHDA, CDR2 SQIVND (reference sequence). CDR3: CASKFPGTGVPGYTF.

The rearrangement links TRBV10-1 to TRBJ2-7, with a tentative D call TRBD1 (6 bases). V was trimmed by 6 bases and J by 5 bases, leaving 17 bases between them. Per the germline V gene, CDR1 is WNHNN and CDR2 is SYGVQD (reference sequence). There are 14 residues in the CDR3. As DNA, the CDR3 is TGCGCCAGCAGGGACAGAGTAAAAACAAACGAGCAGTACTTC. Amino acid sequence: CASRDRVKTNEQYF.

The sample holds a few counts of this clone. V is TRBV2 and J is TRBJ1-3; TRBD1 might be the D (6 bases). V gave up 10 bases and J gave up 0 bases, with 13 bases separating them. There are 14 residues in the CDR3. CDR1 is SNHLY, CDR2 FYNNEI, per germline. CDR3 in amino acids: CAIDRFDSGNTIYF. CDR3 DNA: TGTGCCATCGACAGGTTCGACTCTGGAAACACCATATATTTT.

The genes are TRBV6-5 and TRBJ2-7, with 12 bases aligning to TRBD2. The CDR3 is made up of 16 amino acids. Trimming at V came to 0 bases and at J to 3 bases, leaving 3 bases not matched to a gene. CDR1 is MNHEY, CDR2 SVGAGI, per germline. The DNA of the CDR3 is TGTGCCAGCAGTTACTCAATACTAGCGGGAGGCTACGAGCAGTACTTC. The encoded protein is CASSYSILAGGYEQYF.

A single count supports this clone. The V call is TRBV11-3, the J call TRBJ2-1; no firm D call. There are 14 residues in the CDR3. CDR1 is SGHNT, CDR2 YENEEA, per germline. The ends were cut back, 0 bases at V and 6 bases at J, with 9 bases in the middle. CDR3 nucleotide sequence: TGTGCCAGCAGCTTAGATGGTAGTCTCAATGAGCAGTTCTTC. Its protein is CASSLDGSLNEQFF. Filled out from reference TRBV11-3 and TRBJ2-1, the complete variable domain reads EAGVVQSPRYKIIEKKQPVAFWCNPISGHNTLYWYLQNLGQGPELLIRYENEEAVDDSQLPKDRFSAERLKGVDSTLKIQPAELGDSAVYLCASSLDGSLNEQFFGPGTRLTVL.

The rearrangement joins TRBV7-9 to TRBJ2-3; D is possibly TRBD2 (6 bases). CDR3 length: 15 amino acids. With 1 base removed from V and 2 bases from J, the gap between germline ends came to 10 bases. Germline V CDR1 and CDR2: SEHNR, FQNEAQ (reference sequence). CDR3 sequence (DNA): TGTGCCAGCAGCTTAGGTGGGGGGACCACAGATACGCAGTATTTT. Amino acids: CASSLGGGTTDTQYF.

The chain couples TRBV24-1 to TRBJ2-2; tentative D call: TRBD2 (7 bases). Trimming took off 4 bases at V and 5 bases at J, with 19 bases between the two ends. The CDR3 is 17 residues long. The germline V gene has CDR1 KGHDR and CDR2 SFDVKD. CDR3 DNA: TGTGCCACCAGTGACCCCCGATCGGGGGGCCGGACCGGGGAGCTGTTTTTT. This codes for CATSDPRSGGRTGELFF.

The V and J genes are TRBV18 and TRBJ2-7; D not certain. The CDR3 runs 14 residues. V gave up 4 bases and J gave up 6 bases, with 16 bases separating them. In germline, CDR1 is KGHSH, CDR2 LQKENI. The CDR3 protein is CASSLGTAASEQYF. The CDR3 nucleotides read TGTGCCAGCTCACTAGGAACTGCGGCTAGCGAGCAGTACTTC.

The V and J genes are TRBV6-5 and TRBJ2-3, with 8 nucleotides matching TRBD2. CDR1 is MNHEY and CDR2 is SVGAGI in the germline V gene. The CDR3 length is 15 residues. V lost 5 bases, J lost 2 bases, and 6 bases stayed unmatched. CDR3 bases: TGTGCCAGCAGTACCTTAGCGGGATACACAGATACGCAGTATTTT. Its protein product is CASSTLAGYTDTQYF.

V is TRBV13 and J is TRBJ1-4; 12 bases agree with TRBD1. Germline V gene sequence: CDR1 PRHDT, CDR2 FYEKMQ (reference sequence). With 3 bases clipped from V and 6 bases from J, the junction kept 5 bases outside the gene matches. The CDR3 has 16 residues. The CDR3 sequence is CASSLGTGGRDEKLFF. The CDR3 DNA follows: TGTGCCAGCAGCTTGGGGACAGGGGGCCGGGATGAAAAACTGTTTTTT.

The chain combines TRBV5-4 with TRBJ2-5; weak D call: TRBD2 (6 bases). Trimming shortened V by 10 bases and J by 2 bases, and 15 bases separated the two germline ends. The CDR3 is made up of 13 amino acids. The germline V gene has CDR1 SGHNT and CDR2 YYREEE (reference sequence). CDR3 amino acids: CAAGGGSQETQYF. The CDR3 bases are TGTGCCGCCGGGGGAGGCTCTCAAGAGACCCAGTACTTC.

The V gene is TRBV18, the J gene TRBJ1-1; D not resolved. Trimming took 4 bases from V and 1 from J, leaving 10 bases between them. Germline V lookup: CDR1 KGHSH, CDR2 LQKENI. The CDR3 has 14 residues. This CDR3 is CASSLGPTNTEAFF. The CDR3 DNA is TGTGCCAGCTCACTGGGCCCTACGAACACTGAAGCTTTCTTT.

On this clone itself: One end of the junction does not line up with germline, which may come from a read error. This chain uses TRBV5-1 with TRBJ2-7; 9 bases agree with TRBD1. Germline values: CDR1 SGHRS, CDR2 YFSETQ. The CDR3 totals 13 residues. For the CDR3, the DNA is TGCGCCAGCAGCCAGACCCCGGACAGGGGAGTCAACTTC. Protein: CASSQTPDRGVNF.

The chain joins TRBV6-2 or TRBV6-3 to TRBJ1-5; the match to TRBD1 covers 7 bases. Germline V CDR1 and CDR2: MNHEY, SVGEGT. With 6 bases clipped from V and 0 bases from J, the junction kept 8 bases outside the gene matches. The CDR3 covers 16 residues. CDR3: CASSSIRQGSNQPQHF. Written as DNA, the CDR3 is TGTGCCAGCAGCTCAATAAGACAGGGTAGCAATCAGCCCCAGCATTTT.